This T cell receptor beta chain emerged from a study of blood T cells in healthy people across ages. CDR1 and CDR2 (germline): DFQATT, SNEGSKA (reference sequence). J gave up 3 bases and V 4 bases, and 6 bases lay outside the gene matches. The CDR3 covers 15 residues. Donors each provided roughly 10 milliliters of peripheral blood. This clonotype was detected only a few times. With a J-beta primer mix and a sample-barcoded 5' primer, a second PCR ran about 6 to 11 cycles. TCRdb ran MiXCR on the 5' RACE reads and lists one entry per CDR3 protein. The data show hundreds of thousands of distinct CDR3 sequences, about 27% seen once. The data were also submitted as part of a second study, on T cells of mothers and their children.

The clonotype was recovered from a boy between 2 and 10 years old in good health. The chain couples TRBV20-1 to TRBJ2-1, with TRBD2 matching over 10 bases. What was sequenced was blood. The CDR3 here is CSATHGLAVYNEQFF. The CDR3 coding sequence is TGCAGTGCTACCCATGGACTAGCGGTCTACAATGAGCAGTTCTTC.